This T cell receptor beta chain is from a study of CD8 T cells in ankylosing spondylitis. Whole-study findings and limits: Disease-associated clones were reportedly significantly overrepresented in matched ankylosing spondylitis synovial fluid.

The V end lost 0 bases, the J end lost 2 bases, and 9 bases lay between the germline ends. Germline values: CDR1 LGHDT, CDR2 YNNKEL (reference sequence). The CDR3 is 15 amino acids. In TCRdb, the 5' RACE reads were re-called with MiXCR into one record per CDR3 protein. This table has about 250,000 distinct CDR3 sequences, 32% appearing once. This clonotype was recorded a few times. What it binds is not known. Sequencing used blood, either unsorted or a sorted T cell fraction (not recorded which). The rearrangement joins TRBV3-1 to TRBJ2-3; unclear D gene. This receptor was identified in a male donor with ankylosing spondylitis or in good health (not recorded which). The CDR3 sequence: CASSQELANTDTQYF. In DNA form, the CDR3 reads TGTGCCAGCAGCCAAGAGCTGGCGAACACAGATACGCAGTATTTT.